This T cell receptor (beta chain) was captured in a study of PD-1 blockade in classical Hodgkin lymphoma. Concerning this clone: What it binds is unknown.

All patients experienced relapse after autologous stem cell transplantation, and brentuximab vedotin exposure was variable. TCRdb's copy holds only in-frame clones and misses some; the assay was immunoSEQ multiplex PCR. The sample shows some 22,000 clones, 65% to 75% of them seen only once. Study findings and constraints: Undefined causes, possibly disease activity or prior therapy, underlie the repertoire differences. According to reports, newly diagnosed patients had lower baseline TCR diversity than healthy donors, and relapsed/refractory patients had lower baseline TCR diversity still. Individuals initiating nivolumab under 1 year after ASCT were excluded.

The sequence was collected from a human donor with classical Hodgkin lymphoma. This sample comprised peripheral blood mononuclear cells (PBMCs), obtained at baseline.

CDR3 region: CASILDRGSTGELFF. The CDR3 bases are TGTGCCAGCATCCTTGACAGGGGGTCCACCGGGGAGCTGTTTTTT. The chain uses TRBV6-1 and TRBJ2-2, with 9 bases aligning to TRBD1. Germline V gives CDR1 MNHNS, CDR2 SASEGT. The CDR3 spans 15 residues. The junction had 7 bases not matched to a gene; V was cut back by 7 bases and J by 4 bases.